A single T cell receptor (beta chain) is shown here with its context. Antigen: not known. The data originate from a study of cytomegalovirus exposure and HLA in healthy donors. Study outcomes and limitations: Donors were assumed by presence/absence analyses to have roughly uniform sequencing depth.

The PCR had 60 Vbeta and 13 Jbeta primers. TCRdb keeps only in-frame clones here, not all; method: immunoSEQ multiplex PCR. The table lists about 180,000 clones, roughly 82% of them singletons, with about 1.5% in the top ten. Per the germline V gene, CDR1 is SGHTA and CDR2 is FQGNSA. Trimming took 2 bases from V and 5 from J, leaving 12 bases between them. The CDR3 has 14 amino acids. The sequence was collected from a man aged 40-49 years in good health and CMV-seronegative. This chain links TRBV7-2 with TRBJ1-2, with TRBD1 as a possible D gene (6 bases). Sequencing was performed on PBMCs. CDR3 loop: CASSLRQGWYGYTF. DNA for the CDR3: TGTGCCAGCAGCTTACGGCAGGGGTGGTATGGCTACACCTTC. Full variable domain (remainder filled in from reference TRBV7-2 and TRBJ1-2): GAGVSQSPSNKVTEKGKDVELRCDPISGHTALYWYRQSLGQGLEFLIYFQGNSAPDKSGLPSDRFSAERTGGSVSTLTIQRTQQEDSAVYLCASSLRQGWYGYTFGSGTRLTVV.